A single sample is the source of the 25 T cell receptor beta chains below, sequenced in a study of blood T cell repertoires in COVID-19. Clones were read by immunoSEQ multiplex PCR, and TCRdb kept only the in-frame ones, dropping some. The repertoire holds 100,000 or so clones, with 55% to 75% as singletons. Specimen: peripheral blood. Receptors were obtained from a woman of 80 years or more with acute or convalescent COVID-19.

The chain links TRBV19 to TRBJ1-4, with 11 bases aligning to TRBD1. J gave up 8 bases and V 3 bases, and 14 bases lay outside the gene matches. There are 18 residues in the CDR3. The V gene's germline CDR1 is LNHDA and CDR2 SQIVND (reference sequence). As DNA, the CDR3 is TGTGCCAGTAGTATGTTGGACAGGGGGCTTCGTTCGGGAGAAAAACTGTTTTTT. Translated: CASSMLDRGLRSGEKLFF.

The rearrangement links TRBV4-3 to TRBJ1-1; D remains unclear. Looked up from germline, CDR1 is LGHNA and CDR2 is YSLEER. The CDR3 loop spans 15 amino acids. Trimming pared 0 bases from V and 4 bases from J, leaving 12 bases between. In nucleotides, the CDR3 is TGCGCCAGCAGCCAAGATCAGGTGGGTGGCACTGAAGCTTTCTTT. Its translation: CASSQDQVGGTEAFF.

This clone showed up just a few times. The chain recombines TRBV7-9 with TRBJ2-7; possible D gene TRBD2, 6 bases. The V end was cut by 7 bases, the J end by 4 bases, with 17 bases between. This CDR3 has 14 residues. Germline lookup yields CDR1 SEHNR and CDR2 FQNEAQ (reference sequence). DNA for the CDR3: TGTGCCAGCACCACCGGGACTCATCCTTACGAGCAGTACTTC. Translating it yields CASTTGTHPYEQYF.

V usage is TRBV4-1 and J usage is TRBJ2-7; TRBD2 matches 9 bases. The germline V gene encodes CDR1 MGHRA and CDR2 YSYEKL. Germline trimming cut 0 bases from V and 0 bases from J; bases unmatched to any gene: 6. The CDR3 is made up of 17 amino acids. This CDR3 reads CASSQDRSGGFSYEQYF. CDR3 in DNA: TGCGCCAGCAGCCAAGATAGGAGCGGGGGGTTCTCCTACGAGCAGTACTTC.

The chain has TRBV5-1 and TRBJ1-2, with unresolved D. Germline assignment: CDR1 SGHRS and CDR2 YFSETQ. Trimming cost V 2 bases and J 7 bases, with 9 bases left between them. This CDR3 has 12 residues. CDR3 nucleotide sequence: TGCGCCAGCAGCTTAGAGGGATCTGGCTACACCTTC. Translating gives CASSLEGSGYTF. Full variable domain (outside the CDR3, taken from reference TRBV5-1 and TRBJ1-2): KAGVTQTPRYLIKTRGQQVTLSCSPISGHRSVSWYQQTPGQGLQFLFEYFSETQRNKGNFPGRFSGRQFSNSRSEMNVSTLELGDSALYLCASSLEGSGYTFGSGTRLTVV.

This rearrangement joins TRBV3-1 (or the pseudogene TRBV3-2) to TRBJ1-3, with 10 bases identical to TRBD1. CDR3 length: 17 amino acids. Germline lookup yields CDR1 LGHDT and CDR2 YNNKEL (reference sequence). The J segment lost 3 bases and the V segment lost 4 bases, leaving 9 bases of the junction unmatched. CDR3 sequence (DNA): TGTGCCAGCAGCCCCTCGTACGGGACAGGGGATGGAAACACCATATATTTT. It specifies CASSPSYGTGDGNTIYF.

The chain is built from TRBV4-1 and TRBJ2-3; TRBD2 agrees at 7 bases. The CDR3 spans 13 residues. CDR1 is MGHRA and CDR2 is YSYEKL in the germline V gene. J lost 5 bases, V lost 3 bases, and 2 bases had no gene match. The CDR3 sequence is CASSQGRGDTQYF. Written as DNA, the CDR3 is TGCGCCAGCAGCCAGGGGAGGGGAGATACGCAGTATTTT.

The chain has TRBV28 and TRBJ1-2, with 10 nucleotides matching TRBD1. The V gene's germline CDR1 is MDHEN and CDR2 SYDVKM. The CDR3 runs 15 residues. The junction had 13 bases not matched to a gene; V was cut back by 8 bases and J by 7 bases. CDR3 DNA sequence: TGTGCCAGCCAAGTTTGGGACAGGGGAATTCTTGGCTACACCTTC. This gives the protein CASQVWDRGILGYTF.

The chain uses TRBV6-2 or TRBV6-3 and TRBJ1-5; 11 nucleotides match TRBD1. CDR3 size: 15 residues. CDR1 is MNHEY and CDR2 is SVGEGT in the germline V gene. Germline trimming cut 3 bases from V and 13 bases from J; bases unmatched to any gene: 11. The CDR3 spells CASSYLGRDRGSQHF. The CDR3 DNA is TGTGCCAGCAGTTATTTAGGGCGGGACAGGGGGTCTCAGCATTTT.

The chain joins TRBV4-1 to TRBJ1-1, with 7 bases lining up with TRBD1. J gave up 1 base and V 3 bases, and 5 bases lay outside the gene matches. This CDR3 spans 15 amino acids. CDR1 is MGHRA and CDR2 is YSYEKL in the germline V gene. CDR3 nucleotides: TGCGCCAGCAGCCACTTTGGACAGGCGAACACTGAAGCTTTCTTT. Translating gives CASSHFGQANTEAFF.

This chain links TRBV5-1 with TRBJ2-1; 7 bases map to TRBD2. J lost 3 bases, V lost 0 bases, and 3 bases had no gene match. Germline V gene data show CDR1 as SGHRS and CDR2 as YFSETQ. The CDR3 sequence is 15 residues long. CDR3 bases: TGCGCCAGCAGCTTGGACGGCGGGGGCTACAATGAGCAGTTCTTC. It translates to CASSLDGGGYNEQFF. The full variable domain, in which reference TRBV5-1 and TRBJ2-1 provide the parts outside the CDR3, is KAGVTQTPRYLIKTRGQQVTLSCSPISGHRSVSWYQQTPGQGLQFLFEYFSETQRNKGNFPGRFSGRQFSNSRSEMNVSTLELGDSALYLCASSLDGGGYNEQFFGPGTRLTVL.

The chain couples TRBV28 to TRBJ1-2; no definite D call. Trimming took 1 base from V and 7 from J, leaving 13 bases between them. The CDR3 length is 14 residues. Germline V CDR1 and CDR2: MDHEN, SYDVKM. The CDR3 nucleotides are TGTGCCAGCAGTTTATTAGATTACTGGAGTGGCTACACCTTC. This codes for CASSLLDYWSGYTF.

V is TRBV10-1 and J is TRBJ2-3, with D maybe TRBD2 (6 bases). Germline values: CDR1 WNHNN, CDR2 SYGVQD (reference sequence). The CDR3 contains 17 residues. V lost 2 bases and J 7 bases, leaving 22 bases between the germline ends. The CDR3 nucleotides are TGCGCCAGCAGTGAGGCGAGAATGAGGGACTCTTGGAATACGCAGTATTTT. Residues: CASSEARMRDSWNTQYF.

The genes are TRBV9 and TRBJ1-1, with D unresolved. With 5 bases removed from V and 1 base from J, the gap between germline ends came to 9 bases. This CDR3 spans 13 amino acids. The V gene's germline CDR1 is SGDLS and CDR2 YYNGEE. The CDR3 DNA reads TGTGCCAGCAGTCCCGACTGGAACACTGAAGCTTTCTTT. Protein sequence: CASSPDWNTEAFF.

This rearrangement joins TRBV18 to TRBJ2-5; TRBD2 matches 7 bases. The CDR3 length is 16 residues. Germline CDR1 reads KGHSH; CDR2 reads LQKENI. V shed 0 bases and J 0 bases; nucleotides not matched to a gene: 4. This CDR3 is CASSPPSAGYQETQYF. The CDR3 bases are TGTGCCAGCTCACCACCGTCAGCGGGGTACCAAGAGACCCAGTACTTC.

The rearrangement links TRBV12-5 to TRBJ1-3; D not certain. V gave up 4 bases and J gave up 2 bases, with 12 bases separating them. The CDR3 covers 15 residues. Germline CDR1 LGHNT, CDR2 FRNRAP. CDR3 sequence reads: CASGSPGFAGNTIYF. The CDR3 nucleotides are TGTGCTAGTGGTTCCCCGGGTTTTGCTGGAAACACCATATATTTT.

The chain employs TRBV6-5 and TRBJ1-1; TRBD1 agrees at 9 bases. J was trimmed by 1 base and V by 1 base; bases with no gene match: 4. Germline CDR1 is MNHEY and CDR2 is SVGAGI. This CDR3 is 16 amino acids long. In DNA, the CDR3 is TGTGCCAGCAGTTACTGGGGACAGGGATCGAACACTGAAGCTTTCTTT. It is translated as CASSYWGQGSNTEAFF.

The genes are TRBV29-1 and TRBJ2-7; D may be TRBD1 (6 bases). CDR3 length: 12 residues. Germline V gene lookup returns CDR1 SQVTM and CDR2 ANQGSEA. The ends were cut back, 3 bases at V and 7 bases at J, with 13 bases in the middle. DNA of the CDR3: TGCAGCGTTGACTTCATTACAGGGGAGCAGTACTTC. It encodes CSVDFITGEQYF.

The V and J genes are TRBV24-1 and TRBJ2-7; TRBD1 aligns across 11 bases. V was clipped by 2 bases and J by 3 bases; unmatched bases: 2. CDR1 is KGHDR and CDR2 is SFDVKD in the germline V gene. The CDR3 covers 15 residues. CDR3 in amino acids: CATSDSGTGGYEQYF. The CDR3 coding sequence is TGTGCCACCAGTGATTCCGGGACAGGGGGCTACGAGCAGTACTTC.

This clone was seen only a few times. The chain has TRBV6-5 and TRBJ1-6, with a tentative D call TRBD1 (6 bases). Germline V gene lookup returns CDR1 MNHEY and CDR2 SVGAGI. The CDR3 is 14 amino acids. The V and J ends lost 5 bases and 8 bases respectively, with 13 bases between them. Here the CDR3 DNA reads TGTGCCAGCAGTAGGGAGGGGGTGGATTCACCCCTCCACTTT. Encoded protein: CASSREGVDSPLHF.

This clone was counted a few times. V is TRBV2 and J is TRBJ1-5, with 7 bases lining up with TRBD1. Germline V gives CDR1 SNHLY, CDR2 FYNNEI. V dropped 3 bases and J dropped 4; count of bases not matched to a gene: 9. CDR3 length: 16 residues. The CDR3 is CASSEAGTANNQPQHF. CDR3 sequence (DNA): TGTGCCAGCAGTGAGGCCGGGACAGCTAATAATCAGCCCCAGCATTTT.

The chain recombines TRBV2 with TRBJ2-1, with 12 bases fitting TRBD2. The V gene end was trimmed by 3 bases and the J gene end by 3 bases; junction bases not matched to a gene: 3. The CDR3 is made up of 16 amino acids. The germline CDR1 and CDR2 sequences are SNHLY and FYNNEI. The CDR3 loop reads CASSDVLAGGYNEQFF. The CDR3 DNA follows: TGTGCCAGCAGTGATGTACTAGCGGGGGGCTACAATGAGCAGTTCTTC. Looking up the rest from reference TRBV2 and TRBJ2-1 gives the full variable domain: EPEVTQTPSHQVTQMGQEVILRCVPISNHLYFYWYRQILGQKVEFLVSFYNNEISEKSEIFDDQFSVERPDGSNFTLKIRSTKLEDSAMYFCASSDVLAGGYNEQFFGPGTRLTVL.

The chain is built from TRBV5-8 and TRBJ2-2; no definite D call. Per the germline V gene, CDR1 is SGHTS and CDR2 is YDEGEE. This CDR3 has 12 amino acids. Trimming stripped 5 bases from V and 5 bases from J, with 7 bases between. This chain's CDR3 is CASRSETGELFF. The DNA for the CDR3 is TGTGCCAGCAGGTCTGAGACCGGGGAGCTGTTTTTT.

The chain uses TRBV30 and TRBJ2-6; the D is unclear. The CDR3 contains 17 residues. The V and J ends lost 2 bases and 0 bases respectively, with 14 bases between them. Looked up from germline, CDR1 is GTSNPN and CDR2 is SVGIG (reference sequence). CDR3 nucleotide sequence: TGTGCCTGGAGTCGGCTGGGCAGCTACTCTGGGGCCAACGTCCTGACTTTC. Protein sequence: CAWSRLGSYSGANVLTF.

The chain links TRBV6-6 to TRBJ1-5; no reliable D call. The CDR3 runs to 16 residues. Germline loops: CDR1 MNHNY, CDR2 SVGAGI (reference sequence). V gave up 0 bases and J gave up 2 bases, with 11 bases separating them. CDR3 nucleotides: TGTGCCAGCAGTTACTCAATCGGGGTCGGCAATCAGCCCCAGCATTTT. Its protein is CASSYSIGVGNQPQHF.